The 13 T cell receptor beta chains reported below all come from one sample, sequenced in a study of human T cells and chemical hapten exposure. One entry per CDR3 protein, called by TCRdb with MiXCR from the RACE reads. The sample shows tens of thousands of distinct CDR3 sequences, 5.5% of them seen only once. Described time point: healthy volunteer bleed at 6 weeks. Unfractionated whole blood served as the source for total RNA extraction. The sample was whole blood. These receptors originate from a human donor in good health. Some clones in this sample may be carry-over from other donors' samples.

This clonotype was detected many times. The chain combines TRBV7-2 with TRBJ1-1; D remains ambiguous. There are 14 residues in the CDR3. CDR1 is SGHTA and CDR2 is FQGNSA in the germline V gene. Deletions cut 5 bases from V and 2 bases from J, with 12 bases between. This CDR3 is CASSPRKENTEAFF. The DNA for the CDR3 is TGTGCCAGCAGCCCAAGGAAAGAAAACACTGAAGCTTTCTTT.

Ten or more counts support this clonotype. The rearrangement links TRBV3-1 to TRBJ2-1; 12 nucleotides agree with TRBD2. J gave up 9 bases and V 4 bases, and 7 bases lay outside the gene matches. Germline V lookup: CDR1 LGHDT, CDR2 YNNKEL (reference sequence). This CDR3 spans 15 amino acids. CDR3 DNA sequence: TGTGCCAGCAGCCCATACACTAGCGGGAGGACTGAGCAGTTCTTC. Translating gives CASSPYTSGRTEQFF.

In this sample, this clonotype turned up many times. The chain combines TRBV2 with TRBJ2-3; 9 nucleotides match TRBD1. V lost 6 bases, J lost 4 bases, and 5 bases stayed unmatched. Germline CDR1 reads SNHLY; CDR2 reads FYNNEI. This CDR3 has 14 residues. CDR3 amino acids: CASSVGQGPDTQYF. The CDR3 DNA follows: TGTGCCAGCAGCGTCGGACAGGGGCCAGATACGCAGTATTTT.

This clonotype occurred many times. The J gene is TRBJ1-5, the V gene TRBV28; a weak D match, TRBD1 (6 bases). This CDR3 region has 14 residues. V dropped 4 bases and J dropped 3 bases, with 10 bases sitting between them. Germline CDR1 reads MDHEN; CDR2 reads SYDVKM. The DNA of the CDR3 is TGTGCCAGCAGTTCCAGGGGCCTCAATCAGCCCCAGCATTTT. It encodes CASSSRGLNQPQHF.

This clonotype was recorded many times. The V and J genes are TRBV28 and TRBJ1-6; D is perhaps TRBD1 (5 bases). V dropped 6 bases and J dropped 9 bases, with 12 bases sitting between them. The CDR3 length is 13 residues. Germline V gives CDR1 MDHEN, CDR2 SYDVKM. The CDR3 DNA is TGTGCCAGCAGGGCGCAGGGTAGTTCACCCCTCCACTTT. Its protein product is CASRAQGSSPLHF.

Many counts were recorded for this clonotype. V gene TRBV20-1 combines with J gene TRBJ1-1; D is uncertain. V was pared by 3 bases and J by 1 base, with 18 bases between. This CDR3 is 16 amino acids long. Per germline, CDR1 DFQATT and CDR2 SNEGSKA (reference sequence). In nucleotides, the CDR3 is TGCAGTGCTAGCGGGCTCTCCGGGCTCTCGAACACTGAAGCTTTCTTT. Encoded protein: CSASGLSGLSNTEAFF.

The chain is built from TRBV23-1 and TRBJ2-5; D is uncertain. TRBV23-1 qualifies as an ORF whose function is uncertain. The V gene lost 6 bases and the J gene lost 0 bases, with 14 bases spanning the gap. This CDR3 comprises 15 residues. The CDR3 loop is CASSTDGPDQETQYF. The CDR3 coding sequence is TGCGCCAGCAGCACGGACGGCCCGGACCAAGAGACCCAGTACTTC.

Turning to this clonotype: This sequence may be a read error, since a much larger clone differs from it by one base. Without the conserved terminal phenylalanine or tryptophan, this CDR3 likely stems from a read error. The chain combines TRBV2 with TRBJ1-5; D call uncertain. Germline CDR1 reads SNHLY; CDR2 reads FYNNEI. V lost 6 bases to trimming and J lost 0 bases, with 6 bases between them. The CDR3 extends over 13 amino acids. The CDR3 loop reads CASRLDSNQPQHS. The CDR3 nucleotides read TGTGCCAGCAGACTCGATAGCAATCAGCCCCAGCATTCT.

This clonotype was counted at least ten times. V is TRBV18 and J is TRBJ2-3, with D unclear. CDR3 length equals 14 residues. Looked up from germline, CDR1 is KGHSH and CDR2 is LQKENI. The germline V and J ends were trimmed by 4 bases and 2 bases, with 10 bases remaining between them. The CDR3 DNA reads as TGTGCCAGCTCACAACAGCCCAACACAGATACGCAGTATTTT. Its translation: CASSQQPNTDTQYF.

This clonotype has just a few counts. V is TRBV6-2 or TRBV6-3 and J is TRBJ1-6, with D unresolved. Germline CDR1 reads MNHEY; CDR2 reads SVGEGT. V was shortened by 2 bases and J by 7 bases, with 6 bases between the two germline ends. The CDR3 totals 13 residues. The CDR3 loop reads CASSYLDNSPLHF. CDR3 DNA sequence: TGTGCCAGCAGTTACCTGGACAATTCACCCCTCCACTTT.

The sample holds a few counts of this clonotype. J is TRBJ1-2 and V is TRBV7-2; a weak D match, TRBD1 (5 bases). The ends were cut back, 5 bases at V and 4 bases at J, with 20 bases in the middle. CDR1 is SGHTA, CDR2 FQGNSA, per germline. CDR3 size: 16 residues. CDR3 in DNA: TGTGCCAGCAGCCGCACCAGGGAGCCCACTAGCTATGGCTACACCTTC. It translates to CASSRTREPTSYGYTF.

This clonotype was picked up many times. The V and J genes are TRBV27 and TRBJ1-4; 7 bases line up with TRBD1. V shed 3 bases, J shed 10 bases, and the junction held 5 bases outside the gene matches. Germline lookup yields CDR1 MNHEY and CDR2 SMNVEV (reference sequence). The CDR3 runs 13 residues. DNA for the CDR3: TGTGCCAGCAGTTTTGACAGGGTAGGAAAACTGTTTTTT. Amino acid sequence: CASSFDRVGKLFF.

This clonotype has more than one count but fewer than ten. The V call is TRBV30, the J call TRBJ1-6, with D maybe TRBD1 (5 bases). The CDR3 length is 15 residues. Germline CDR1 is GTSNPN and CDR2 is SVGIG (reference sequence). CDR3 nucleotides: TGTAAGCCGGACAATCCAATTTTAACCGAGACACCCCTCCACTTT. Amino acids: CKPDNPILTETPLHF.